These 24 T cell receptor beta chains originate from one sample sequenced in a study of blood T cell repertoires in COVID-19. Libraries were prepared by immunoSEQ multiplex PCR; TCRdb keeps only in-frame clonotypes and omits some of them. The sample includes 200,000 to 300,000 clones, more than 75% of them seen just once. Sequencing was performed on peripheral blood. The source is a woman of 80 years or more with COVID-19, enrolled during active disease.

The chain has TRBV6-5 and TRBJ1-3; the D is unclear. Trimming took 10 bases from V and 4 from J, leaving 14 bases between them. CDR1 is MNHEY, CDR2 SVGAGI, per germline. The CDR3 runs to 13 residues. The chain's CDR3 is CATIGTGGNTIYF. CDR3 in DNA: TGTGCCACGATAGGAACGGGAGGAAACACCATATATTTT.

The chain carries TRBV5-4 and TRBJ1-2; no clear D gene. V was clipped by 4 bases and J by 4 bases, with 8 bases between them. Looked up from germline, CDR1 is SGHNT and CDR2 is YYREEE (reference sequence). This CDR3 has 12 residues. DNA for the CDR3: TGTGCCAGCAGCCTCACGAGCTATGGCTACACCTTC. This encodes CASSLTSYGYTF. The full variable domain, its missing parts supplied by reference TRBV5-4 and TRBJ1-2, is ETGVTQSPTHLIKTRGQQVTLRCSSQSGHNTVSWYQQALGQGPQFIFQYYREEENGRGNFPPRFSGLQFPNYSSELNVNALELDDSALYLCASSLTSYGYTFGSGTRLTVV.

V and J are TRBV2 and TRBJ2-3; the D is unclear. CDR1 and CDR2 from the germline V gene are SNHLY and FYNNEI. V shed 7 bases and J shed 4 bases, with 15 bases lying between them. The CDR3 has 14 amino acids. In DNA, the CDR3 is TGTGCCAGCACCCTGGAGAGTGTCGCAGATACGCAGTATTTT. It specifies CASTLESVADTQYF.

V usage is TRBV4-1 and J usage is TRBJ1-5; 9 nucleotides align to TRBD1. V lost 1 base and J lost 0; bases outside the gene matches: 10. Germline CDR1 reads MGHRA; CDR2 reads YSYEKL. The CDR3 loop spans 19 amino acids. The CDR3 spells CASSQGGDRDWVSNQPQHF. The DNA of the CDR3 is TGCGCCAGCAGCCAAGGGGGGGACAGGGACTGGGTTAGCAATCAGCCCCAGCATTTT.

The chain has TRBV7-2 and TRBJ1-2; D uncertain. The CDR3 totals 14 residues. The V gene's germline CDR1 is SGHTA and CDR2 FQGNSA. V was trimmed by 1 base and J by 7 bases, leaving 13 bases between them. The CDR3 DNA reads TGTGCCAGCAGCTTAGGTCCCCTTACTGTTGGCTACACCTTC. This gives the protein CASSLGPLTVGYTF.

V and J are TRBV11-2 and TRBJ2-5; 7 nucleotides match TRBD2. CDR3 length: 15 amino acids. Germline V gives CDR1 SGHAT, CDR2 FQNNGV. Losses at the gene ends were 7 bases for V and 2 bases for J; bases not matched to a gene: 10. CDR3 region: CASTVRGVLQETQYF. The CDR3 coding sequence is TGTGCCAGCACCGTTCGGGGGGTCTTACAAGAGACCCAGTACTTC. Full variable domain (missing parts from reference TRBV11-2 and TRBJ2-5): EAGVAQSPRYKIIEKRQSVAFWCNPISGHATLYWYQQILGQGPKLLIQFQNNGVVDDSQLPKDRFSAERLKGVDSTLKIQPAKLEDSAVYLCASTVRGVLQETQYFGPGTRLLVL.

The chain recombines TRBV19 with TRBJ2-5; weak D call: TRBD1 (6 bases). The ends were cut back, 4 bases at V and 5 bases at J, with 23 bases in the middle. The CDR3 extends over 17 amino acids. Germline V gene sequence: CDR1 LNHDA, CDR2 SQIVND (reference sequence). The CDR3 here is CASSRSGATVRPETQYF. The CDR3 nucleotides read TGTGCCAGTAGTAGGTCAGGGGCTACTGTTCGTCCGGAGACCCAGTACTTC.

The V and J genes are TRBV10-3 and TRBJ2-7; D unresolved. The ends were cut back, 6 bases at V and 5 bases at J, with 11 bases in the middle. The CDR3 loop spans 12 amino acids. Germline assignment: CDR1 ENHRY and CDR2 SYGVKD. CDR3 bases: TGTGCCATCAGCCCATTACCGGACGAGCAGTACTTC. Residues: CAISPLPDEQYF.

Concerning this clone itself: The sample contains more than one DNA sequence encoding this CDR3. CDR3 DNA: TGCAGCGTTGGGACAGGGGGGTACACTGAAGCTTTCTTT. This encodes CSVGTGGYTEAFF. V is TRBV29-1 and J is TRBJ1-1; 10 positions agree with TRBD1. The CDR3 sequence is 13 residues long. Germline V lookup: CDR1 SQVTM, CDR2 ANQGSEA. Trimming took 4 bases from V and 3 from J; bases not matched to a gene: 2.

The rearrangement joins TRBV7-2 to TRBJ1-5; D is possibly TRBD1 (5 bases). Germline V gene data show CDR1 as SGHTA and CDR2 as FQGNSA. This CDR3 contains 14 residues. The V end lost 4 bases, the J end lost 2 bases, and 9 bases lay between the germline ends. CDR3: CASSSGGRNQPQHF. CDR3 nucleotide sequence: TGTGCCAGCAGCTCCGGGGGTCGCAATCAGCCCCAGCATTTT.

The count of this clone is one. This chain links TRBV11-1 with TRBJ1-2; 7 nucleotides line up with TRBD1. CDR3 length equals 13 residues. The V gene end was trimmed by 5 bases and the J gene end by 2 bases; junction bases not matched to a gene: 2. Per the germline V gene, CDR1 is SGHAT and CDR2 is FQDESV (reference sequence). The CDR3 DNA follows: TGTGCCAGCAGCCCGGGACAGAACTATGGCTACACCTTC. Protein sequence: CASSPGQNYGYTF.

This clone showed up just a few times. This chain joins TRBV5-6 and TRBJ1-6, with 11 bases lining up with TRBD1. CDR3 size: 17 residues. J gave up 1 base and V 5 bases, and 5 bases lay outside the gene matches. Germline V gene data show CDR1 as SGHDT and CDR2 as YYEEEE. The CDR3: CASRSGQGASYNSPLHF. The CDR3 region has the DNA TGTGCCAGCAGATCCGGACAGGGGGCTTCCTATAATTCACCCCTCCACTTT.

The chain couples TRBV2 to TRBJ1-2; D is uncertain. The germline V gene has CDR1 SNHLY and CDR2 FYNNEI. Trimming cost V 5 bases and J 2 bases, with 9 bases left between them. CDR3 length: 13 amino acids. The CDR3 nucleotides read TGTGCCAGCAGTTGGACTGTGAACTATGGCTACACCTTC. Translating it yields CASSWTVNYGYTF. The whole variable domain, remainder taken from reference TRBV2 and TRBJ1-2, is EPEVTQTPSHQVTQMGQEVILRCVPISNHLYFYWYRQILGQKVEFLVSFYNNEISEKSEIFDDQFSVERPDGSNFTLKIRSTKLEDSAMYFCASSWTVNYGYTFGSGTRLTVV.

This chain joins TRBV3-1 (or the pseudogene TRBV3-2) and TRBJ1-2, with no clear D. The ends were cut back, 1 base at V and 9 bases at J, with 9 bases in the middle. The CDR3 is made up of 12 amino acids. Germline CDR1 is LGHDT and CDR2 is YNNKEL (reference sequence). The CDR3 loop reads CASSQGALSYTF. CDR3 nucleotides: TGTGCCAGCAGCCAAGGGGCCCTAAGCTACACCTTC.

This clone came up once. V gene TRBV2 combines with J gene TRBJ2-5, with D possibly TRBD1 on 5 matching bases. The germline V gene has CDR1 SNHLY and CDR2 FYNNEI. CDR3 length: 12 residues. Trimming left V 4 bases short and J 3 bases short, with 6 bases between. The CDR3, as DNA: TGTGCCAGCAGTGTCAGGGAAGAGACCCAGTACTTC. Amino acid sequence: CASSVREETQYF.

This chain connects TRBV24-1 to TRBJ1-2, with D unresolved. This CDR3 is 13 amino acids long. CDR1 and CDR2 (germline): KGHDR, SFDVKD. The germline V and J ends were trimmed by 3 bases and 8 bases, with 12 bases remaining between them. The CDR3 nucleotides are TGTGCCACCAGTGATGAGGCATCCTTGGGCTACACCTTC. This gives the protein CATSDEASLGYTF.

This clone was picked up one time. Within the sample, other DNA sequences also encode this same CDR3. The chain carries TRBV5-1 and TRBJ2-2, with D unresolved. Trimming pared 4 bases from V and 4 bases from J, leaving 11 bases between. CDR3 length: 14 amino acids. CDR1 and CDR2 (germline): SGHRS, YFSETQ. The CDR3 DNA sequence: TGCGCCAGCAGCGTTCTGCGAGGCACCGGGGAGCTGTTTTTT. Protein: CASSVLRGTGELFF. The full variable domain, its missing parts supplied by reference TRBV5-1 and TRBJ2-2, is KAGVTQTPRYLIKTRGQQVTLSCSPISGHRSVSWYQQTPGQGLQFLFEYFSETQRNKGNFPGRFSGRQFSNSRSEMNVSTLELGDSALYLCASSVLRGTGELFFGEGSRLTVL.

Regarding this clone: The sample holds other DNA sequences that translate to the same CDR3. The chain combines TRBV6-5 with TRBJ1-6; TRBD1 aligns across 10 bases. V lost 2 bases and J lost 7; bases outside the gene matches: 2. Germline CDR1 and CDR2: MNHEY and SVGAGI. The CDR3 is 15 amino acids. In DNA, the CDR3 is TGTGCCAGCAGTTACCGGGACAGGGGAAATTCACCCCTCCACTTT. Its translation: CASSYRDRGNSPLHF.

This sequence joins TRBV9 and TRBJ1-2; maybe TRBD1 (6 bases). Trimming pared 3 bases from V and 7 bases from J, leaving 13 bases between. Per germline, CDR1 SGDLS and CDR2 YYNGEE. This CDR3 is 13 amino acids long. In DNA, the CDR3 is TGTGCCAGCAGCGAGGGGGGGTTTTTTGGCTACACCTTC. Its protein product is CASSEGGFFGYTF.

The rearrangement joins TRBV12-3 or TRBV12-4 to TRBJ2-5; no reliable D call. This CDR3 is 10 amino acids long. The V and J ends lost 9 bases and 2 bases respectively, with 4 bases between them. CDR3 sequence reads: CASQQETQYF. CDR3 nucleotide sequence: TGTGCCAGTCAACAAGAGACCCAGTACTTC.

This clone was seen more than once but under ten times. J is TRBJ2-5 and V is TRBV5-6; 13 nucleotides agree with TRBD2. Germline V gene data show CDR1 as SGHDT and CDR2 as YYEEEE. The CDR3 extends over 14 amino acids. V lost 1 base, J lost 10 bases, and 4 bases stayed unmatched. CDR3 region: CASSLRLAGGIQYF. CDR3 nucleotides: TGTGCCAGCAGCTTGCGACTAGCGGGGGGAATCCAGTACTTC.

The DNA for the CDR3 is TGTGCCAGCGGTAACGGGGGGAGCTCCTACGAGCAGTACTTC. Translating gives CASGNGGSSYEQYF. The chain uses TRBV28 and TRBJ2-7; 7 positions agree with TRBD2. The CDR3 loop spans 14 amino acids. The germline V gene has CDR1 MDHEN and CDR2 SYDVKM. Trimming removed 8 bases from V and 0 bases from J; junction bases left unmatched: 7.

The V and J genes are TRBV7-7 and TRBJ2-2, with TRBD2 matching over 8 bases. V lost 4 bases, J lost 4 bases, and 5 bases stayed unmatched. Germline V gene data show CDR1 as SSHAT and CDR2 as FNYEAQ (reference sequence). This CDR3 spans 15 amino acids. In DNA, the CDR3 is TGTGCCAGCAGCTCTGCGGGGGGCCTCACCGGGGAGCTGTTTTTT. Translating gives CASSSAGGLTGELFF.

The chain is built from TRBV10-2 and TRBJ1-1; D may be TRBD1 (5 bases). This CDR3 is 14 amino acids long. The V end was cut by 9 bases, the J end by 4 bases, with 18 bases between. CDR1 and CDR2 (germline): WSHSY, SAAADI. This CDR3 reads CASQGKGPGTEAFF. The DNA of the CDR3 is TGCGCCAGTCAGGGTAAGGGGCCTGGCACTGAAGCTTTCTTT.